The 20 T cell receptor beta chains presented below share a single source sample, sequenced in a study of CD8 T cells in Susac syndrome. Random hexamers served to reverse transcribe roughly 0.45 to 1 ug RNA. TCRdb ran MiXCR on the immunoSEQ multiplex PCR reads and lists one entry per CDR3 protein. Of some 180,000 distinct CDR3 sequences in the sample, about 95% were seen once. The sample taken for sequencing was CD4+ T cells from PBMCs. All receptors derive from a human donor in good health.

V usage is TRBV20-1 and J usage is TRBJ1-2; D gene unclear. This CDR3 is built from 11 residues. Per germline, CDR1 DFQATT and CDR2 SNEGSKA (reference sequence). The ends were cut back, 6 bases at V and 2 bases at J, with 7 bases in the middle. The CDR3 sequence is CSAPLNYGYTF. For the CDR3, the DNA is TGCAGTGCCCCCCTGAACTATGGCTACACCTTC.

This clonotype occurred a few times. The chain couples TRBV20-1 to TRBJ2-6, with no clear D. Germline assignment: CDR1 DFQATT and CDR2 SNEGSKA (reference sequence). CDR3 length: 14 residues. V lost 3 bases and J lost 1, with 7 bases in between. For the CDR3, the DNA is TGCAGTGCTAGCAAGGTGTCTGGGGCCAACGTCCTGACTTTC. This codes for CSASKVSGANVLTF.

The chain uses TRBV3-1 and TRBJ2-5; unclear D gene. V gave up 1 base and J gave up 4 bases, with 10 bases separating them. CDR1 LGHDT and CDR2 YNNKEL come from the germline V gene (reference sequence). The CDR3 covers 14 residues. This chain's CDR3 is CASSQGSWGETQYF. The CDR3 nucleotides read TGTGCCAGCAGCCAAGGTTCTTGGGGAGAGACCCAGTACTTC.

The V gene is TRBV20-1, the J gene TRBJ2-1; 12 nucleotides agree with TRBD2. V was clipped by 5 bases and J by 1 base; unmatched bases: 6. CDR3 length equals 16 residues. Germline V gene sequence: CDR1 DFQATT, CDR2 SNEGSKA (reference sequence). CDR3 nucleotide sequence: TGCAGTGCTTTCCGAGGACTAGCGGGATCCTACAATGAGCAGTTCTTC. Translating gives CSAFRGLAGSYNEQFF.

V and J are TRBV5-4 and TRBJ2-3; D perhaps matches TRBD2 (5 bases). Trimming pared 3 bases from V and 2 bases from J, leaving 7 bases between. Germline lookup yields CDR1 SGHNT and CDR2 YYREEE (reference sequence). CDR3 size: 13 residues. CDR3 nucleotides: TGTGCCAGCAGCTGGACTCCCACAGATACGCAGTATTTT. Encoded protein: CASSWTPTDTQYF. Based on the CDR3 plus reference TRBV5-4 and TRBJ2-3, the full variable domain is ETGVTQSPTHLIKTRGQQVTLRCSSQSGHNTVSWYQQALGQGPQFIFQYYREEENGRGNFPPRFSGLQFPNYSSELNVNALELDDSALYLCASSWTPTDTQYFGPGTRLTVL.

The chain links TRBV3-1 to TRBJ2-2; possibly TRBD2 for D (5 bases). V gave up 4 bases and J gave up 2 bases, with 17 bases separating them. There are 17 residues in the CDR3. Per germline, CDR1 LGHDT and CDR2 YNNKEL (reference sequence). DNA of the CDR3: TGTGCCAGCAGCCCCCTGACTGATAGCGCTAACACCGGGGAGCTGTTTTTT. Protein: CASSPLTDSANTGELFF.

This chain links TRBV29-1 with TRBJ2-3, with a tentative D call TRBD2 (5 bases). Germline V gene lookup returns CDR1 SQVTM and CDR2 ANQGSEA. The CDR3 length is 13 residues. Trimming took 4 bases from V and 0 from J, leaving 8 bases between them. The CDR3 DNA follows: TGCAGCGTTGCGACTAAAAGCACAGATACGCAGTATTTT. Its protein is CSVATKSTDTQYF.

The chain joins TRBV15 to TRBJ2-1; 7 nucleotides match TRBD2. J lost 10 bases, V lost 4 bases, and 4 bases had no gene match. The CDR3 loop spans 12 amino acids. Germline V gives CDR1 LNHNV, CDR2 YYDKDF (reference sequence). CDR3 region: CATSTAGPEQFF. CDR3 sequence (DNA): TGTGCCACCAGCACAGCGGGACCGGAGCAGTTCTTC.

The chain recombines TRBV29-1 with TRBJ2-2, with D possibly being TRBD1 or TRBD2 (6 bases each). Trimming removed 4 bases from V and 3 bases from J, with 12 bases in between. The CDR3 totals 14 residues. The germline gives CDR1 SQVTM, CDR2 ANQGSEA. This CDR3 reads CSVGGRDHTGELFF. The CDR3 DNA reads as TGCAGCGTTGGGGGGCGGGATCACACCGGGGAGCTGTTTTTT.

The CDR3 nucleotides read TGCAGCGTTGAAGATGGACAGGTTGGAGATACGCAGTATTTT. Translating it yields CSVEDGQVGDTQYF. The chain couples TRBV29-1 to TRBJ2-3, with 7 nucleotides matching TRBD1. The germline V gene encodes CDR1 SQVTM and CDR2 ANQGSEA. The CDR3 runs to 14 residues. V lost 0 bases, J lost 5 bases, and 5 bases stayed unmatched.

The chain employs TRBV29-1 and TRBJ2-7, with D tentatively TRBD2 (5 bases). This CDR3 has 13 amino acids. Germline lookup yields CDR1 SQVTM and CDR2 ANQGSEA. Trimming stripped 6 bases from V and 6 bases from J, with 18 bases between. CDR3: CSVLTRSVGEQYF. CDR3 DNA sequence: TGCAGCGTGCTCACTAGGTCGGTCGGCGAGCAGTACTTC.

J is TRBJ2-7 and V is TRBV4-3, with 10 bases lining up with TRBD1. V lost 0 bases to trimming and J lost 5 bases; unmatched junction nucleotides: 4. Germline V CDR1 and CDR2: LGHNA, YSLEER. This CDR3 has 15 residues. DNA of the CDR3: TGCGCCAGCAGCCAAGAAAAGGGACAGGGGAACGAGCAGTACTTC. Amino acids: CASSQEKGQGNEQYF.

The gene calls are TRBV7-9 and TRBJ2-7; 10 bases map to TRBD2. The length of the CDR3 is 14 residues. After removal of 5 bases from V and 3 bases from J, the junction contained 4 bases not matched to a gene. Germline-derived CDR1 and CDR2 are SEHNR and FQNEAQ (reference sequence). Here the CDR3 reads CASSALAGVYEQYF. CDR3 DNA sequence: TGTGCCAGCAGCGCCCTAGCGGGAGTCTACGAGCAGTACTTC.

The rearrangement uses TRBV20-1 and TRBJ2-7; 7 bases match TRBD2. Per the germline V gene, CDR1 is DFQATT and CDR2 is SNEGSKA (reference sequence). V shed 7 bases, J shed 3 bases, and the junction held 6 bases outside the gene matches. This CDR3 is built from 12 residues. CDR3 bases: TGCAGTGAAAGGATAGCGGGCTACGAGCAGTACTTC. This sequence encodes CSERIAGYEQYF.

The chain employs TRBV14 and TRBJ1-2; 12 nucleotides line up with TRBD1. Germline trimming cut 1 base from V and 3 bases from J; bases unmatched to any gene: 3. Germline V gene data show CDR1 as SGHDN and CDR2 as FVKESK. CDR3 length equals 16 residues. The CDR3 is CASSQAGTGGDYGYTF. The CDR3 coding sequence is TGTGCCAGCAGCCAAGCCGGGACAGGGGGCGACTATGGCTACACCTTC. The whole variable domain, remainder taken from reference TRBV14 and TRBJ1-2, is EAGVTQFPSHSVIEKGQTVTLRCDPISGHDNLYWYRRVMGKEIKFLLHFVKESKQDESGMPNNRFLAERTGGTYSTLKVQPAELEDSGVYFCASSQAGTGGDYGYTFGSGTRLTVV.

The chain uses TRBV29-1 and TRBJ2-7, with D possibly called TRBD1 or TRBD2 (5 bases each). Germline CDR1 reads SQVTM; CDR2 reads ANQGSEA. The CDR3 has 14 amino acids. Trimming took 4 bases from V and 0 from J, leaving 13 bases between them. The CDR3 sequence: CSVAGRETSYEQYF. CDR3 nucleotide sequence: TGCAGCGTTGCCGGCAGGGAGACCTCCTACGAGCAGTACTTC.

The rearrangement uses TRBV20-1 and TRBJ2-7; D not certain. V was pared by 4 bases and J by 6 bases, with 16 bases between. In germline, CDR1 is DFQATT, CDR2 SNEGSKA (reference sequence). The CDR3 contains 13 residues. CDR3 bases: TGCAGTGCTACCGGCGACCATCTGGGCGAGCAGTACTTC. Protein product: CSATGDHLGEQYF.

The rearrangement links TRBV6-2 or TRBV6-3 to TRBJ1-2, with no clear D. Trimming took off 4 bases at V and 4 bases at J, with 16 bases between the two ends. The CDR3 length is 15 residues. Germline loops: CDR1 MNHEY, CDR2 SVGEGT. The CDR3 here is CASSSPQRIGYGYTF. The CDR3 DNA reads TGTGCCAGCAGTTCCCCGCAGCGTATCGGCTATGGCTACACCTTC.

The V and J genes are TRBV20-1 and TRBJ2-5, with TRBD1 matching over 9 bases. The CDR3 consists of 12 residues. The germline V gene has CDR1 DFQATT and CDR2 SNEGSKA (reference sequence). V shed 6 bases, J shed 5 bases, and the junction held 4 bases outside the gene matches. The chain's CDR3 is CSAWDRVETQYF. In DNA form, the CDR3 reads TGCAGTGCCTGGGACAGGGTTGAGACCCAGTACTTC.

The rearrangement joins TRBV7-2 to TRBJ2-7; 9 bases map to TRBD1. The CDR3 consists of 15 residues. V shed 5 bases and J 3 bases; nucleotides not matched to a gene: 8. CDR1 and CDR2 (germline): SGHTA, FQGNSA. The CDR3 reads CASSLLGQGIYEQYF. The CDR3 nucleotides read TGTGCCAGCAGCCTATTGGGACAGGGTATCTACGAGCAGTACTTC.